This entry lists 2 T cell receptor beta chains sequenced from one sample in a study of OX40 agonist ivuxolimab in advanced cancers. Sequencing was performed with immunoSEQ multiplex PCR; in TCRdb, only in-frame clones are kept and a portion is missing. Of tens of thousands of clones in the sample, nearly 90% were seen once. Sequenced here: CD4+ or CD8+ T cells sorted from blood, sampled in a trial of the OX40 agonist ivuxolimab. These receptors were obtained from an adult with an advanced solid tumor such as melanoma, head and neck, liver or kidney cancer.

The V call is TRBV10-3, the J call TRBJ2-5; 15 nucleotides line up with TRBD2. Looked up from germline, CDR1 is ENHRY and CDR2 is SYGVKD. The trim removed 3 bases at V and 5 bases at J, leaving 4 bases unmatched. The CDR3 runs 16 residues. The CDR3 region is CAISEGTSGGRETQYF. In DNA, the CDR3 is TGTGCCATCAGTGAAGGGACTAGCGGGGGGCGGGAGACCCAGTACTTC.

The chain uses TRBV21-1 and TRBJ1-5. TRBV21-1 counts as a pseudogene. The CDR3 is made up of 15 amino acids. CDR3 residues: CASSKAWSSNQPQHF. The CDR3, as DNA: TGTGCCAGCAGCAAAGCTTGGAGTAGCAATCAGCCCCAGCATTTT.